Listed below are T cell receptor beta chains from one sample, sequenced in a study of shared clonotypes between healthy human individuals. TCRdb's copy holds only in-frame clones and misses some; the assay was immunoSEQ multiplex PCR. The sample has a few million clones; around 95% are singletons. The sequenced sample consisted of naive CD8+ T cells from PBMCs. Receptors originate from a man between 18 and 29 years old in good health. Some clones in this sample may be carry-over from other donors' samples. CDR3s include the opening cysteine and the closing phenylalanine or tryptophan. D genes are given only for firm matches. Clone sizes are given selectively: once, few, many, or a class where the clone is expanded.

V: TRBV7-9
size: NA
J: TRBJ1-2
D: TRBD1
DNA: TGTGCCAGCAGCCCCATCCAACGGACAGGGCAGGGGTATGGCTACACCTTC
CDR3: CASSPIQRTGQGYGYTF

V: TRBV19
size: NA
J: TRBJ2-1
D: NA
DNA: TGTGCCAGTAGCCCACGGGGGATCCGTGAGCAGTTCTTC
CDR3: CASSPRGIREQFF

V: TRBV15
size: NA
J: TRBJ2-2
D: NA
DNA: TGTGCCACCAGCAGATCGGGGCCTAGCGGGGAGCTGTTTTTT
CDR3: CATSRSGPSGELFF

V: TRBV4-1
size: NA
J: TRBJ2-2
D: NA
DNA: TGCGCCAGCAGCCAAGAAGGTCCTCTCGTCTCCGGGGAGCTGTTTTTT
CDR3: CASSQEGPLVSGELFF

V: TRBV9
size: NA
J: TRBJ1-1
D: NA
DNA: TGTGCCAGCAGCCCCCCATCCGGGAGCACTGAAGCTTTCTTT
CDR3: CASSPPSGSTEAFF

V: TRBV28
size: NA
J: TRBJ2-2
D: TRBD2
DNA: TGTGCCAGCGCCCCGCGGACTAGCTCGTTCGCCGGGGAGCTGTTTTTT
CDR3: CASAPRTSSFAGELFF

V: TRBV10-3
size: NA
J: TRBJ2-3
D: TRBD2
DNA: TGTGCCATCAGTAATCCGGGACTAGCGGGAGGGACAGATACGCAGTATTTT
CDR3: CAISNPGLAGGTDTQYF

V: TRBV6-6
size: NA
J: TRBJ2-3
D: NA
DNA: TGTGCCAGCAGTTACGAGGAGTCCACAGATACGCAGTATTTT
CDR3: CASSYEESTDTQYF

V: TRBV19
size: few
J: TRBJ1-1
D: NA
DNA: TGTGCCAGTAGTATAAGTATGAACACTGAAGCTTTCTTT
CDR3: CASSISMNTEAFF

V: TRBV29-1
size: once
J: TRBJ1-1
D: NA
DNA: TGCAGCGTTGAGGTCCCACCATCGAACACTGAAGCTTTCTTT
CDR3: CSVEVPPSNTEAFF

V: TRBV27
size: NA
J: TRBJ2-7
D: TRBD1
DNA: TGTGCCAGCAGTTCGACAGGGGTTCACCCCTACGAGCAGTACTTC
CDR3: CASSSTGVHPYEQYF

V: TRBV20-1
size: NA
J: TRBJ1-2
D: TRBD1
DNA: TGCAGTGCCCGGACAGGGGAAGGCTACACCTTC
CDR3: CSARTGEGYTF

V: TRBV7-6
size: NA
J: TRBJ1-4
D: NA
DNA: TGTGCCAGCAGCTTAGGGTATAGGGACAATGAAAAACTGTTTTTT
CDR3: CASSLGYRDNEKLFF

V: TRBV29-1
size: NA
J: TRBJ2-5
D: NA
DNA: TGCAGCGCGGAGGCCGGACTGCGGGAGACCCAGTACTTC
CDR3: CSAEAGLRETQYF

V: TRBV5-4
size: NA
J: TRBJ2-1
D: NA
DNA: TGTGCCAGCAGCTTGGGGGGAGTCACCTCCTACAATGAGCAGTTCTTC
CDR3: CASSLGGVTSYNEQFF

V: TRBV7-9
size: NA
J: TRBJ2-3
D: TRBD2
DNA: TGTGCCAGTGAACTACGTAAACTAGCGAACTATACGCAGTATTTT
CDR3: CASELRKLANYTQYF

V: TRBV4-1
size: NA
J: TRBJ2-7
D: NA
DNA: TGCGCCAGCAGCCCCTCCTTTTACGAGCAGTACTTC
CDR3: CASSPSFYEQYF

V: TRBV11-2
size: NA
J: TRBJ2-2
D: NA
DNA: TGTGCCAGCAGCCCAGTCCGGCGGGTGAACACCGGGGAGCTGTTTTTT
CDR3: CASSPVRRVNTGELFF

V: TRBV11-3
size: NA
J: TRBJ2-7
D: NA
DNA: TGTGCCAGCAGCTTAGAGTGGGAAGAGATAACCTACGAGCAGTACTTC
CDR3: CASSLEWEEITYEQYF